One TCR beta chain is described in this entry. Clones were sequenced by immunoSEQ multiplex PCR, and TCRdb holds only the in-frame ones, with some missing. Of about 120,000 clones listed, approximately 90% are singletons. V was shortened by 4 bases and J by 3 bases, with 10 bases between the two germline ends. Germline V gene lookup returns CDR1 SGHAT and CDR2 FQNNGV. The CDR3 covers 14 residues. The sample belongs to a study of control samples from healthy donors and cancer patients. Sequencing input: blood. The chain joins TRBV11-2 to TRBJ2-1, with TRBD2 as a possible D gene (6 bases). The sequence derives from a woman between 18 and 30 years old in good health. CDR3 DNA: TGTGCCAGCAGCTCCCTGACTAGCTACAATGAGCAGTTCTTC. Amino acid sequence: CASSSLTSYNEQFF. The whole variable domain, filled in from reference TRBV11-2 and TRBJ2-1, reads EAGVAQSPRYKIIEKRQSVAFWCNPISGHATLYWYQQILGQGPKLLIQFQNNGVVDDSQLPKDRFSAERLKGVDSTLKIQPAKLEDSAVYLCASSSLTSYNEQFFGPGTRLTVL.